This T cell receptor (beta chain) was profiled in a study of cytomegalovirus exposure and HLA in healthy donors. Study-wide points: It is likely that the observed cluster of highly shared sequence variants was a sequencing artifact.

Vbeta (60) and Jbeta (13) primers were used in the PCR. Generated by immunoSEQ multiplex PCR, the TCRdb table keeps only in-frame clones and is missing some. The data show about 69,000 clones, more than 75% seen once. Germline CDR1 reads GTSNPN; CDR2 reads SVGIG (reference sequence). The ends lost 4 bases at V and 7 bases at J; junction bases unmatched: 6. The CDR3 spans 12 residues. A note on this clone: As yet, its antigen is unknown.

The sample consisted of PBMCs. The chain employs TRBV30 and TRBJ2-7, with TRBD1 matching 8 bases. This sequence originates from a man aged 18 to 30 in good health and CMV-seronegative. The chain's CDR3 is CAWTRTGREQYF. The CDR3 nucleotides read TGTGCCTGGACAAGGACAGGGAGGGAGCAGTACTTC.